The 5 T cell receptor beta chains below were found in one sample sequenced in a study of shared clonotypes between healthy human individuals. Naive CD8 cells were CD45RO-negative, positively selected for CCR7, excluding terminally differentiated effector memory CD45RA+ cells. The protocol was immunoSEQ multiplex PCR, while the TCRdb copy is restricted to in-frame clones and leaves out a portion. The sample yields about 1.9 million clones, just under 95% seen once. The sequencing sample was made of naive CD8+ T cells from PBMCs. Source of these receptors: a man between 18 and 35 years old in good health. Some clones in this sample may be carry-over from other donors' samples.

The table lists this clone with a few counts. This rearrangement joins TRBV28 to TRBJ1-5; tentative D call: TRBD1 (6 bases). The germline V gene encodes CDR1 MDHEN and CDR2 SYDVKM. Trimming stripped 5 bases from V and 3 bases from J, with 14 bases between. This CDR3 has 15 residues. CDR3 amino acids: CASSPLTGINQPQHF. In nucleotides, the CDR3 is TGTGCCAGCAGTCCTCTAACAGGGATCAATCAGCCCCAGCATTTT. Drawing the rest from reference TRBV28 and TRBJ1-5, the complete variable domain is DVKVTQSSRYLVKRTGEKVFLECVQDMDHENMFWYRQDPGLGLRLIYFSYDVKMKEKGDIPEGYSVSREKKERFSLILESASTNQTSMYLCASSPLTGINQPQHFGDGTRLSIL.

The CDR3 DNA reads TGTGCCAGCAGCTTGGGTAGGCTACAGGAGCAGTACTTC. It specifies CASSLGRLQEQYF. The genes are TRBV7-6 and TRBJ2-7; D is undetermined. V was clipped by 3 bases and J by 7 bases, with 13 bases between them. The CDR3 is 13 residues long. Germline loops: CDR1 SGHVS, CDR2 FNYEAQ.

The CDR3: CASSLYTGLNTEAFF. The CDR3 DNA reads TGTGCCAGCAGCTTGTACACAGGACTGAACACTGAAGCTTTCTTT. The gene calls are TRBV7-9 and TRBJ1-1, with D possibly TRBD1 on 5 matching bases. V shed 3 bases and J shed 0 bases, with 11 bases lying between them. Germline V gene lookup returns CDR1 SEHNR and CDR2 FQNEAQ (reference sequence). The CDR3 length is 15 residues.

This rearrangement joins TRBV2 to TRBJ1-1, with unresolved D. Trimming pared 8 bases from V and 2 bases from J, leaving 18 bases between. The germline V gene has CDR1 SNHLY and CDR2 FYNNEI. The CDR3 has 15 amino acids. CDR3 coding DNA: TGTGCCAGCGGGCCCTCAACTCGCTCCAACACTGAAGCTTTCTTT. Protein: CASGPSTRSNTEAFF.

J is TRBJ2-1 and V is TRBV4-3; D could derive from TRBD1 or TRBD2 (5 bases each). Trimming shortened V by 0 bases and J by 2 bases, and 11 bases separated the two germline ends. Per germline, CDR1 LGHNA and CDR2 YSLEER. The CDR3 runs 16 residues. CDR3 loop: CASSQDLGTPYNEQFF. CDR3 in DNA: TGCGCCAGCAGCCAAGACCTCGGGACCCCCTACAATGAGCAGTTCTTC.